A single sample is the source of the 21 T cell receptor beta chains below, sequenced in a study of beta chain features in type 1 diabetes. Since all of the isolated RNA was reverse transcribed, expressed TCRB transcripts were what got sequenced. Measured with immunoSEQ multiplex PCR; TCRdb has only the in-frame clones, and not every one. This sample has fewer than 250,000 clones; 12% to 15% occur once, and the top ten carry around 0.03%. Sequenced material: naive CD4+ T cells from blood. These receptor sequences come from a woman aged 40-49 years in good health.

The table lists this clone with a few counts. V and J are TRBV5-6 and TRBJ1-1; D may be TRBD1 (5 bases). CDR1 and CDR2 from the germline V gene are SGHDT and YYEEEE. Trimming shortened V by 3 bases and J by 5 bases, and 8 bases separated the two germline ends. The CDR3 has 12 amino acids. This CDR3 reads CASSWGGTEAFF. In DNA form, the CDR3 reads TGTGCCAGCAGCTGGGGGGGGACTGAAGCTTTCTTT.

The chain couples TRBV5-1 to TRBJ1-1; 8 bases align to TRBD1. The ends lost 2 bases at V and 5 bases at J; junction bases unmatched: 14. The length of the CDR3 is 17 residues. In germline, CDR1 is SGHRS, CDR2 YFSETQ. The CDR3 DNA reads TGCGCCAGCAGCTTCGGGCAGGGGGCCCAACCAGGAACTGAAGCTTTCTTT. As protein: CASSFGQGAQPGTEAFF.

A single count supports this clone. The chain combines TRBV6-5 with TRBJ1-1; the D gene is possibly TRBD1 (5 bases). The ends were cut back, 2 bases at V and 3 bases at J, with 13 bases in the middle. Per germline, CDR1 MNHEY and CDR2 SVGAGI. The CDR3 consists of 15 residues. The chain's CDR3 is CASSYHQQGDTEAFF. The CDR3 bases are TGTGCCAGCAGTTACCACCAACAAGGGGACACTGAAGCTTTCTTT.

This sequence joins TRBV19 and TRBJ1-1; 8 bases are shared with TRBD1. CDR3 length: 15 amino acids. From germline, CDR1 is LNHDA and CDR2 SQIVND (reference sequence). Trimming took 4 bases from V and 4 from J; bases not matched to a gene: 8. CDR3 nucleotide sequence: TGTGCCAGTAGTAAGGGGACAGGCTCTACCACTGAAGCTTTCTTT. Translated, it gives CASSKGTGSTTEAFF.

This clone was observed a few times. This rearrangement joins TRBV6-4 to TRBJ2-5; D is possibly TRBD2 (6 bases). Germline V CDR1 and CDR2: MRHNA, SNTAGT. The CDR3 length is 15 residues. Trimming took 4 bases from V and 5 from J, leaving 17 bases between them. CDR3 region: CASSVNGGARETQYF. CDR3 sequence (DNA): TGTGCCAGCAGTGTGAACGGGGGAGCCCGGGAGACCCAGTACTTC.

J is TRBJ1-1 and V is TRBV7-2; 8 bases align to TRBD1. This CDR3 region has 13 residues. Germline lookup yields CDR1 SGHTA and CDR2 FQGNSA. V trimming: 7 bases; J trimming: 4 bases; junction bases outside the gene matches: 5. The CDR3 bases are TGTGCCAGCATCGACAGGGGAGTCACTGAAGCTTTCTTT. This gives the protein CASIDRGVTEAFF.

This clone occurred a few times. V gene TRBV2 combines with J gene TRBJ1-1; 9 nucleotides align to TRBD1. The CDR3 totals 15 residues. Germline CDR1 reads SNHLY; CDR2 reads FYNNEI. The ends lost 4 bases at V and 8 bases at J; junction bases unmatched: 11. This CDR3 is CASSGDRDRVSEAFF. CDR3 DNA: TGTGCCAGCAGTGGGGACCGGGACAGGGTCTCCGAAGCTTTCTTT.

CDR3 sequence (DNA): TGTGCCAGTAGAGATGGGTCACAGGGGCTTAGTCAGCCCCAGCATTTT. It encodes CASRDGSQGLSQPQHF. The V call is TRBV19, the J call TRBJ1-5; 7 positions agree with TRBD1. The germline V gene has CDR1 LNHDA and CDR2 SQIVND (reference sequence). CDR3 length: 16 residues. With 6 bases clipped from V and 6 bases from J, the junction kept 14 bases outside the gene matches.

The V call is TRBV29-1, the J call TRBJ1-2; 9 bases match TRBD1. From germline, CDR1 is SQVTM and CDR2 ANQGSEA. The junction had 19 bases not matched to a gene; V was cut back by 4 bases and J by 7 bases. This CDR3 comprises 17 residues. In DNA, the CDR3 is TGCAGCGTTGTTGTGGGACAGGGACGACCCCTCTTTGGTGGCTACACCTTC. This encodes CSVVVGQGRPLFGGYTF.

A few counts support this clone. The rearrangement uses TRBV9 and TRBJ1-2; TRBD1 matches 10 bases. Germline V gene data show CDR1 as SGDLS and CDR2 as YYNGEE. V lost 2 bases to trimming and J lost 7 bases; unmatched junction nucleotides: 5. There are 14 residues in the CDR3. DNA for the CDR3: TGTGCCAGCAGCGTGGGACAGGGGATAGGTGGCTACACCTTC. Translated: CASSVGQGIGGYTF.

This clone was seen at least ten times. V gene TRBV15 combines with J gene TRBJ2-7; TRBD1 aligns across 7 bases. V dropped 5 bases and J dropped 5; count of bases not matched to a gene: 3. The CDR3 has 12 residues. Germline CDR1 reads LNHNV; CDR2 reads YYDKDF (reference sequence). CDR3 DNA sequence: TGTGCCACCAGCCCAACAGGGGACGAGCAGTACTTC. Protein: CATSPTGDEQYF.

V usage is TRBV7-2 and J usage is TRBJ1-6; D is ambiguous. Germline V gene data show CDR1 as SGHTA and CDR2 as FQGNSA. This CDR3 region has 15 residues. V was trimmed by 1 base and J by 9 bases, leaving 13 bases between them. The CDR3 DNA reads as TGTGCCAGCAGCTTAGATTATGGGCCCAGTTCACCCCTCCACTTT. Translated, it gives CASSLDYGPSSPLHF.

This clone was counted between two and nine times. The gene calls are TRBV7-2 and TRBJ1-6, with no clear D. This CDR3 spans 13 amino acids. Per the germline V gene, CDR1 is SGHTA and CDR2 is FQGNSA. Trimming stripped 3 bases from V and 8 bases from J, with 8 bases between. CDR3 DNA: TGTGCCAGCAGCTTGCTCCGGGATTCACCCCTCCACTTT. Amino acid sequence: CASSLLRDSPLHF. Using reference TRBV7-2 and TRBJ1-6 for the parts outside the CDR3, the full variable domain is GAGVSQSPSNKVTEKGKDVELRCDPISGHTALYWYRQSLGQGLEFLIYFQGNSAPDKSGLPSDRFSAERTGGSVSTLTIQRTQQEDSAVYLCASSLLRDSPLHFGNGTRLTVT.

The chain recombines TRBV7-2 with TRBJ1-1; 9 positions match TRBD1. The CDR3 spans 17 residues. The germline CDR1 and CDR2 sequences are SGHTA and FQGNSA. The V and J ends lost 0 bases and 4 bases, in that order; junction bases with no gene match: 9. The chain's CDR3 is CASSLARGQGWGTEAFF. In nucleotides, the CDR3 is TGTGCCAGCAGCTTAGCGCGAGGACAGGGGTGGGGCACTGAAGCTTTCTTT.

This clone was found once. The chain carries TRBV18 and TRBJ2-7, with D possibly being TRBD1 (5 bases). The V end lost 0 bases, the J end lost 0 bases, and 9 bases lay between the germline ends. The CDR3 length is 15 residues. The V gene's germline CDR1 is KGHSH and CDR2 LQKENI. The CDR3 reads CASSPPSGRSYEQYF. As DNA, the CDR3 is TGTGCCAGCTCACCACCTTCAGGGCGCTCCTACGAGCAGTACTTC. The full variable domain, rest sourced from reference TRBV18 and TRBJ2-7, is NAGVMQNPRHLVRRRGQEARLRCSPMKGHSHVYWYRQLPEEGLKFMVYLQKENIIDESGMPKERFSAEFPKEGPSILRIQQVVRGDSAAYFCASSPPSGRSYEQYFGPGTRLTVT.

This clone was counted between two and nine times. The chain recombines TRBV2 with TRBJ1-5; weak D call: TRBD1 (6 bases). Germline V gene sequence: CDR1 SNHLY, CDR2 FYNNEI. CDR3 length: 13 residues. V dropped 3 bases and J dropped 4 bases, with 7 bases sitting between them. The CDR3 sequence: CASSDRGNQPQHF. DNA of the CDR3: TGTGCCAGCAGTGATAGGGGGAATCAGCCCCAGCATTTT.

There are a few counts of this clone. V usage is TRBV11-2 and J usage is TRBJ2-1; D possibly corresponds to TRBD2 (6 bases). The CDR3 is 16 amino acids. V gave up 5 bases and J gave up 3 bases, with 17 bases separating them. Germline values: CDR1 SGHAT, CDR2 FQNNGV. The CDR3 DNA sequence: TGTGCCAGCAGCGGGCCGGGAGCTCGGGTCTACAATGAGCAGTTCTTC. Translated, it gives CASSGPGARVYNEQFF.

V gene TRBV5-4 combines with J gene TRBJ2-1; unclear D gene. The germline V and J ends were trimmed by 4 bases and 0 bases, with 5 bases remaining between them. Germline-derived CDR1 and CDR2 are SGHNT and YYREEE (reference sequence). The CDR3 contains 13 residues. The CDR3: CASSRNSYNEQFF. The CDR3 nucleotides read TGTGCCAGCAGCCGTAACTCCTACAATGAGCAGTTCTTC.

The chain employs TRBV25-1 and TRBJ1-4; D gene uncertain. Deletions cut 2 bases from V and 7 bases from J, with 11 bases between. Germline CDR1 is MGHDK and CDR2 is SYGVNS. This CDR3 comprises 14 residues. CDR3 in DNA: TGTGCCAGCAGTGAAGTCGCTGGAGGTGAAAAACTGTTTTTT. Translation: CASSEVAGGEKLFF.

V gene TRBV6-5 combines with J gene TRBJ1-1; no reliable D call. Germline V gene data show CDR1 as MNHEY and CDR2 as SVGAGI. The CDR3 loop spans 15 amino acids. The V gene lost 6 bases and the J gene lost 4 bases, with 18 bases spanning the gap. The CDR3 DNA reads TGTGCCAGCAGGACGTACAGAGATATGGGCACTGAAGCTTTCTTT. It translates to CASRTYRDMGTEAFF.

V usage is TRBV4-3 and J usage is TRBJ1-2; maybe TRBD1 (5 bases). From germline, CDR1 is LGHNA and CDR2 YSLEER. Trimming shortened V by 0 bases and J by 5 bases, and 10 bases separated the two germline ends. The CDR3 is 14 residues long. The CDR3 DNA is TGCGCCAGCAGCCAAGAAGGCAGGGCTTATGGCTACACCTTC. Protein product: CASSQEGRAYGYTF.